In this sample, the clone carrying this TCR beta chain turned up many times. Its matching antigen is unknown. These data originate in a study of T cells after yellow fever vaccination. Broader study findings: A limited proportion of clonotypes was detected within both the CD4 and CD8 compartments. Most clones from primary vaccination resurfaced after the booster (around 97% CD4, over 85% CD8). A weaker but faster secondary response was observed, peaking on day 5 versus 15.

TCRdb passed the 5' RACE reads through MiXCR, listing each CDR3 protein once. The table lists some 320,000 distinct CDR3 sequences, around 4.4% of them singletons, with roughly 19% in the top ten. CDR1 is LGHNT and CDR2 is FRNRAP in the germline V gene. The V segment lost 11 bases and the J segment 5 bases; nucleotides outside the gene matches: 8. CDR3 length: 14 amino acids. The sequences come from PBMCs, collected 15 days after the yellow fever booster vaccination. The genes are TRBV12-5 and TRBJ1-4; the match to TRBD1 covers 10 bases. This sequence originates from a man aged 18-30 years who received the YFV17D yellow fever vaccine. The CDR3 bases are TGTGCTGGGATCCCGGGACAGGGGAATGAAAAACTGTTTTTT. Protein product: CAGIPGQGNEKLFF. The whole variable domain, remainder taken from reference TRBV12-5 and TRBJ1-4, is DARVTQTPRHKVTEMGQEVTMRCQPILGHNTVFWYRQTMMQGLELLAYFRNRAPLDDSGMPKDRFSAEMPDATLATLKIQPSEPRDSAVYFCAGIPGQGNEKLFFGSGTQLSVL.